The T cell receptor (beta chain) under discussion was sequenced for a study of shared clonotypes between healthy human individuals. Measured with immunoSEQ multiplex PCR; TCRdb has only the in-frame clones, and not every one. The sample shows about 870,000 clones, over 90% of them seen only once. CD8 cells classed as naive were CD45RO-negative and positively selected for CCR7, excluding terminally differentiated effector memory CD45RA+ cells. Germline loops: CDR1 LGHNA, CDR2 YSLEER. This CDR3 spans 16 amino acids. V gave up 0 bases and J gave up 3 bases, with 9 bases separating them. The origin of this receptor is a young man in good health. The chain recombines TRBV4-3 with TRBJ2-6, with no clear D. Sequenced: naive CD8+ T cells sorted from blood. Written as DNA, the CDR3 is TGCGCCAGCAGCCAAGAAATGGTCGTTGGGGCCAACGTCCTGACTTTC. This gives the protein CASSQEMVVGANVLTF.